Following are 6 T cell receptor beta chains from one sample sequenced in a study of shared clonotypes between healthy human individuals. Measured with immunoSEQ multiplex PCR; TCRdb has only the in-frame clones, and not every one. The table includes millions of clones, roughly 93% detected once. Sequenced input: naive CD4+ T cells from PBMCs. As to subset: CD45RA+ positively selected. The receptors shown here come from a man younger than 35 in good health. Some clones in this sample may be carry-over from other donors' samples.

The rearrangement links TRBV2 to TRBJ2-2, with D possibly TRBD2 on 6 matching bases. The CDR3 has 15 amino acids. Per germline, CDR1 SNHLY and CDR2 FYNNEI. V lost 4 bases and J lost 1, with 10 bases in between. The CDR3 loop reads CASSGQGLNTGELFF. The CDR3 DNA reads as TGTGCCAGCAGTGGTCAGGGACTGAACACCGGGGAGCTGTTTTTT.

This clone was seen only once. The chain has TRBV18 and TRBJ2-2; D is undetermined. Germline CDR1 and CDR2: KGHSH and LQKENI. V lost 3 bases and J lost 1, with 6 bases in between. The CDR3 consists of 14 residues. CDR3 DNA sequence: TGTGCCAGCTCACCCGAAGTGAACACCGGGGAGCTGTTTTTT. This gives the protein CASSPEVNTGELFF.

This chain uses TRBV19 with TRBJ1-5; TRBD1 might be the D (5 bases). The length of the CDR3 is 12 residues. CDR1 and CDR2 (germline): LNHDA, SQIVND (reference sequence). Trimming left V 1 base short and J 13 bases short, with 11 bases between. The CDR3 DNA follows: TGTGCCAGTAGTATAGTGCAGGGAACACAGCATTTT. Its translation: CASSIVQGTQHF.

The chain couples TRBV27 to TRBJ1-1; D is perhaps TRBD1 (5 bases). In germline, CDR1 is MNHEY, CDR2 SMNVEV (reference sequence). The CDR3 has 16 amino acids. Deletions cut 6 bases from V and 6 bases from J, with 23 bases between. The CDR3 nucleotides read TGTGCCAGCAGCCCTAACACCCCGACGAGGGGCTCTGAAGCTTTCTTT. Amino acids: CASSPNTPTRGSEAFF.

CDR3 nucleotides: TGTGCCAGCAGTGTCTTGACAGGGCGAGAGACCCAGTACTTC. It yields the protein CASSVLTGRETQYF. The genes are TRBV2 and TRBJ2-5, with 7 bases matching TRBD1. The CDR3 has 14 amino acids. Trimming at V came to 4 bases and at J to 4 bases, leaving 6 bases not matched to a gene. CDR1 and CDR2 from the germline V gene are SNHLY and FYNNEI.

V is TRBV6-5 and J is TRBJ2-1; 9 positions match TRBD2. J was trimmed by 6 bases and V by 4 bases; bases with no gene match: 7. The CDR3 length is 15 residues. CDR1 and CDR2 from the germline V gene are MNHEY and SVGAGI. CDR3 region: CASSLAGEISNEQFF. DNA for the CDR3: TGTGCCAGCAGTTTAGCGGGGGAGATTTCCAATGAGCAGTTCTTC.